These T cell receptor beta chains were read from a single sample in a study of cytomegalovirus exposure and HLA in healthy donors. Sequenced by immunoSEQ multiplex PCR; TCRdb stores in-frame clones only, minus some. The sample yields roughly 70,000 clones, 70% to 80% seen once. The specimen was PBMCs. Every receptor here comes from a man in his fifties in good health and CMV-seronegative. Both conserved end residues are part of each CDR3. The order of the fields is D gene, clone size, V gene, J gene, CDR3 protein, CDR3 DNA. A D gene is named only where the DNA matches it firmly. Clone size is given for some rows only: seen once, a few or many times, or a class if the clone is expanded.

TRBD1	NA	TRBV30	TRBJ2-3	CSGTDYTDTQYF	TGTTCCGGGACAGATTACACAGATACGCAGTATTTT
NA	few	TRBV7-7	TRBJ1-5	CASSLPGDGNQPQHF	TGTGCTAGCAGCTTACCGGGGGACGGCAATCAGCCCCAGCATTTT
TRBD2	once	TRBV27	TRBJ2-2	CASSLYPSGGGELFF	TGTGCCAGCAGTTTATACCCTAGCGGGGGTGGGGAGCTGTTTTTT
NA	NA	TRBV30	TRBJ1-1	CAWSFQVKKAFF	TGTGCCTGGAGTTTCCAGGTTAAGAAAGCTTTCTTT
NA	NA	TRBV6-6	TRBJ2-5	CASSRTGYPVSETQYF	TGTGCCAGCAGTAGGACGGGATACCCCGTTTCGGAGACCCAGTACTTC
TRBD1	NA	TRBV7-6	TRBJ2-1	CASSLAGTGPYNEQFF	TGTGCCAGCAGCTTGGCCGGGACAGGACCCTACAATGAGCAGTTCTTC
NA	NA	TRBV5-1	TRBJ2-6	CASSLGGAGANVLTF	TGCGCCAGCAGCTTGGGGGGGGCTGGGGCCAACGTCCTGACTTTC
TRBD2	NA	TRBV10-2	TRBJ2-7	CASSGLAGGFEQYF	TGCGCCAGCAGTGGGTTAGCGGGGGGCTTCGAGCAGTACTTC
NA	NA	TRBV7-6	TRBJ1-6	CASSFLRGESPLHF	TGTGCCAGCAGCTTCCTAAGGGGTGAATCACCCCTCCACTTT
TRBD2	NA	TRBV5-1	TRBJ2-7	CASSQRSGSFYEQYF	TGCGCCAGCAGCCAAAGGAGCGGGAGTTTTTACGAGCAGTACTTC
NA	NA	TRBV5-8	TRBJ1-6	CASSLGQGPYNSPLHF	TGTGCCAGCAGCTTGGGGCAGGGGCCATATAATTCACCCCTCCACTTT
NA	NA	TRBV2	TRBJ1-1	CASLVDRNTEAFF	TGTGCCAGCTTAGTTGACAGAAACACTGAAGCTTTCTTT
NA	NA	TRBV27	TRBJ2-5	CASSFGGMGGVTQYF	TGTGCCAGCAGTTTTGGGGGGATGGGTGGTGTGACCCAGTACTTC
NA	few	TRBV5-1	TRBJ2-1	CASRFSGGHNEQFF	TGCGCCAGCAGGTTCTCAGGGGGGCACAATGAGCAGTTCTTC